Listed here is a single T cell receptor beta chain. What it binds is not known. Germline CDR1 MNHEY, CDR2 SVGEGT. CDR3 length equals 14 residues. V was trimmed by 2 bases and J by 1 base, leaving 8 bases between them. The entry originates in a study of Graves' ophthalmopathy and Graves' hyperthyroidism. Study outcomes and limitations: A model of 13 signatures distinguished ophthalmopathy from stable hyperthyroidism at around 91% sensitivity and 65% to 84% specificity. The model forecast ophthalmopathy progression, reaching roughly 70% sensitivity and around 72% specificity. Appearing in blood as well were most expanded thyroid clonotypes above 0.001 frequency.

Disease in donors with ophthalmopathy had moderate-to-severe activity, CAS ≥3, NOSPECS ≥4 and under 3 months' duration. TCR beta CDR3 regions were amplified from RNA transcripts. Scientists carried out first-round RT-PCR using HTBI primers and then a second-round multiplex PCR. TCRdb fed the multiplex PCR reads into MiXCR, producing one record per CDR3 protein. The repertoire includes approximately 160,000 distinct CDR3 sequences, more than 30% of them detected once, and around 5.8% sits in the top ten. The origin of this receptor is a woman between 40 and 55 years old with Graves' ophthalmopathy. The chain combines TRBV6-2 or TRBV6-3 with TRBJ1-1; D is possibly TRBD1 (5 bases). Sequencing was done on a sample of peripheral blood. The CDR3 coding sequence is TGTGCCAGCAGTTACAAGAGGGGGAACACTGAAGCTTTCTTT. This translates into CASSYKRGNTEAFF.